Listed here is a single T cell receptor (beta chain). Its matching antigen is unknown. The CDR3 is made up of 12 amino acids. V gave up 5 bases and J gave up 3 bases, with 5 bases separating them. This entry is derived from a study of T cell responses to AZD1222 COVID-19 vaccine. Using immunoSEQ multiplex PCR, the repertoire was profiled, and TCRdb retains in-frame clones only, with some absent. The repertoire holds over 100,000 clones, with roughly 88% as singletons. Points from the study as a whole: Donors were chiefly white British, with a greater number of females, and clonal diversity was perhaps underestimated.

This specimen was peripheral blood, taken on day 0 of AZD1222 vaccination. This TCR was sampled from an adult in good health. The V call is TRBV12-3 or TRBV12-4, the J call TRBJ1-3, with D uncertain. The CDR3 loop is CASSASGNTIYF. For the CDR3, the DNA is TGTGCCAGCAGTGCTAGTGGAAACACCATATATTTT.